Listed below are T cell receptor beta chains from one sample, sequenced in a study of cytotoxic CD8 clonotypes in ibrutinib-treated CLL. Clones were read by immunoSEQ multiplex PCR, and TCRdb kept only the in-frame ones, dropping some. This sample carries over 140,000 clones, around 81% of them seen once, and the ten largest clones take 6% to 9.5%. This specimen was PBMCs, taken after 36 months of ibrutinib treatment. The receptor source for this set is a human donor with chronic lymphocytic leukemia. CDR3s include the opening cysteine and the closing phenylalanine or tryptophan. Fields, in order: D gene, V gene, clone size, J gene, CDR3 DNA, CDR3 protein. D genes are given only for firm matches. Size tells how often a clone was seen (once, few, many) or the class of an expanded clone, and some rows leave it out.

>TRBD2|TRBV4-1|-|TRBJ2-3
TGCGCCAGCAGCCATCCCGGGACTAGCGGGGGGGGCGATACGCAGTATTTT
CASSHPGTSGGGDTQYF
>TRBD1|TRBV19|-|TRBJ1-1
TGTGCCACCACGACAGGGTGGAAGGACACTGAAGCTTTCTTT
CATTTGWKDTEAFF
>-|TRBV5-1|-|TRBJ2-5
TGCGCCAGCAGCTTGGCTCAGACAGGGAGGGAGACCCAGTACTTC
CASSLAQTGRETQYF
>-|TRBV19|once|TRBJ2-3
TGTGCCAGTAGTATGTGGGATGCGCAGTATTTT
CASSMWDAQYF
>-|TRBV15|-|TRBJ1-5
TGTGCCACCAGCAGAGATCAGGGTCAGCCCCAGCATTTT
CATSRDQGQPQHF
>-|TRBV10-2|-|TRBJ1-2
TGCGCCAGCATGGGGCAGAACTATGGCTACACCTTC
CASMGQNYGYTF
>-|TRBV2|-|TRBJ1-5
TGTGCCAGCAGTGATCCCGATCAGCCCCAGCATTTT
CASSDPDQPQHF
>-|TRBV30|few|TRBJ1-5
TGTGCCTGGCAAAGGAACAATCAGCCCCAGCATTTT
CAWQRNNQPQHF
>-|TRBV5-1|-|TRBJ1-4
TGCGCCAGCAGCTTGGGACAAGCAACTAATGAAAAACTGTTTTTT
CASSLGQATNEKLFF
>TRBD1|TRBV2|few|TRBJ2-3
TGTGCCAGCGTAAGGACAGGGGACACAGATACGCAGTATTTT
CASVRTGDTDTQYF
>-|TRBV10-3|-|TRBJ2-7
TGTGCCATCAGGGGGCAGGGCCTGTTC
CAIRGQGLF
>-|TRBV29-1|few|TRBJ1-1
TGCAGCGTTGTCGGCGGGGGTGAAGCTTTCTTT
CSVVGGGEAFF
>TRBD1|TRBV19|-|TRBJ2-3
TGTGCCAGTAGTATATCGGGACAGGGGGCTTTAGATACGCAGTATTTT
CASSISGQGALDTQYF
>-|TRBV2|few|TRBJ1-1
TGTGCCAGCAGTGGTATCGAGGGCACTGAAGCTTTCTTT
CASSGIEGTEAFF
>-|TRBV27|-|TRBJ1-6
TGTGCCAGCAGTTTAGAATCCGGGACGATTCGGGCCCTCCACTTT
CASSLESGTIRALHF
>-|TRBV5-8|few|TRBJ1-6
TGTGCCAGCAGCGAACAAGGGGTGGGGAATTCACCCCTCCACTTT
CASSEQGVGNSPLHF
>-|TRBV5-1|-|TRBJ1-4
TGCGCCAGCAGCTTGGACGGAGCAACTAATGAAAAACTGTTTTTT
CASSLDGATNEKLFF
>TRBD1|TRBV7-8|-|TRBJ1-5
TGTGCCAGCAGCTTTCCAGGGGGCCGACATCAGCCCCAGCATTTT
CASSFPGGRHQPQHF
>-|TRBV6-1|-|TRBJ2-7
TGTGCCAGCAGCGAATACTACGAGCAGTACTTC
CASSEYYEQYF
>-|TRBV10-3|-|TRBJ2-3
TGTGCCATCAGTGATCCGACAGGTAGAGCAGATACGCAGTATTTT
CAISDPTGRADTQYF
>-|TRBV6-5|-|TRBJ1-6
TGTGCCAGCAGTCCCCCCGGCGAATCACCCCTCCACTTT
CASSPPGESPLHF
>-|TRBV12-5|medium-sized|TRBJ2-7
TGTGCTAGGGACAAGGGGGGAAGGGGCTACGAGCAGTACTTC
CARDKGGRGYEQYF